This T cell receptor (beta chain) was recovered during a study of OX40 agonist ivuxolimab in advanced cancers. Study results and limitations: Compared with CD4+, CD8+ T cells on average had more expanded clones.

V was pared by 5 bases and J by 10 bases, with 14 bases between. Germline V gives CDR1 MNHEY, CDR2 SMNVEV (reference sequence). The CDR3 sequence is 12 residues long. The table came from immunoSEQ multiplex PCR; TCRdb's copy has only in-frame clones and leaves some out. The sample contains approximately 15,000 clones, less than 90% of which appear only once. Notes on this clone: Its matching antigen is unknown.

The chain joins TRBV27 to TRBJ2-5; D assignment may be TRBD1 or TRBD2 (5 bases each). This receptor was taken from an adult with an advanced solid tumor such as melanoma, head and neck, liver or kidney cancer. The sequenced sample was CD4+ or CD8+ T cells sorted from blood, obtained in a trial of the OX40 agonist ivuxolimab. The CDR3 region is CASSGGYSDQYF. The CDR3 DNA sequence: TGTGCCAGCAGTGGGGGATATTCTGACCAGTACTTC.